This T cell receptor (beta chain) came from a study of blood T cell repertoires in COVID-19. Study information: In each case, the material was cDNA or gDNA derived from T cells, B-cell-depleted T cells, or PBMCs.

After removal of 2 bases from V and 1 base from J, the junction contained 3 bases not matched to a gene. The germline gives CDR1 WSHSY, CDR2 SAAADI. The CDR3 runs to 16 residues. Across under 25 US areas, participants ranged in age from 18 to 89 years. Participants had their cohort set by participant-reported clinical history. Authors' processing steps: For nucleated cells, counts were estimated from reference gene primer amplification. The assay was immunoSEQ multiplex PCR, and TCRdb's table has in-frame clones only and misses some. The V and J calls and clone size come from that table; D and trimming were worked out from the DNA. The table has 490,000 or so clones, roughly 88% seen once.

Sequenced sample: PBMCs or T cells enriched from blood (not recorded which). The J gene is TRBJ1-5, the V gene TRBV10-2, with TRBD1 matching 9 bases. The sequence came from a woman between 35 and 50 years old who had recovered from COVID-19. CDR3 loop: CASSEAGTGSNQPQHF. DNA of the CDR3: TGCGCCAGCAGTGAGGCCGGGACAGGGAGCAATCAGCCCCAGCATTTT.